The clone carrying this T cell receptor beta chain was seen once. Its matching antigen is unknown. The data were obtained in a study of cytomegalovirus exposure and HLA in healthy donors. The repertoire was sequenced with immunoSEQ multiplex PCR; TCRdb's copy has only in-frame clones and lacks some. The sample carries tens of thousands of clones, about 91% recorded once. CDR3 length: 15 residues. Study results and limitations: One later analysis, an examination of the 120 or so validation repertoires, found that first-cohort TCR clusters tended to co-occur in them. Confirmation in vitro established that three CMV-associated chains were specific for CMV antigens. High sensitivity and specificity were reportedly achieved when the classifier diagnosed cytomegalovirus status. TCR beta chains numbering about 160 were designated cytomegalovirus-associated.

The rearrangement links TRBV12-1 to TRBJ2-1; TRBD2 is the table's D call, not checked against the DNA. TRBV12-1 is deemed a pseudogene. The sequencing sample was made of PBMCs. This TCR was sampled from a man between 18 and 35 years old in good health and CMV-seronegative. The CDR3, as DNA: TGTGCCAGCAGCTCACGACAGGTGGGGACTACAGAGCAGTTCTTC. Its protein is CASSSRQVGTTEQFF.